Described below is a single T cell receptor (beta chain) sequence and its context. Antigen specificity is unknown. This specimen belongs to a study of cytomegalovirus exposure and HLA in healthy donors. Use of 60 Vbeta and 13 Jbeta primers characterized the PCR. Authors' analysis steps: Later reanalysis found around 84 million unique TCR beta chains, 10 million to 12 million of them shared. Measured with immunoSEQ multiplex PCR; TCRdb has only the in-frame clones, and not every one. The V and J calls and clone size come from that table; D and trimming were worked out from the DNA. This sample yields some 110,000 clones, of which 70% are seen a single time; approximately 8.6% belongs to the top ten. Whole-study findings and limits: Reportedly, cytomegalovirus status was diagnosed with high sensitivity and specificity. An assumption of roughly uniform sequencing depth across donors underlay the presence/absence analyses. An observed cluster of highly shared sequence variants was recorded as a likely sequencing artifact.

The material sequenced was PBMCs. This sequence was found in a man aged 25 to 40 in good health and CMV-seropositive.

The CDR3 coding sequence is TGCGCCAGCAGCTTGTACGAGACGGGGAATGAAAAACTGTTTTTT. Translating it yields CASSLYETGNEKLFF. The gene calls are TRBV5-1 and TRBJ1-4; D gene unclear. This CDR3 contains 15 residues. Germline loops: CDR1 SGHRS, CDR2 YFSETQ. Trimming took 1 base from V and 5 from J, leaving 12 bases between them.